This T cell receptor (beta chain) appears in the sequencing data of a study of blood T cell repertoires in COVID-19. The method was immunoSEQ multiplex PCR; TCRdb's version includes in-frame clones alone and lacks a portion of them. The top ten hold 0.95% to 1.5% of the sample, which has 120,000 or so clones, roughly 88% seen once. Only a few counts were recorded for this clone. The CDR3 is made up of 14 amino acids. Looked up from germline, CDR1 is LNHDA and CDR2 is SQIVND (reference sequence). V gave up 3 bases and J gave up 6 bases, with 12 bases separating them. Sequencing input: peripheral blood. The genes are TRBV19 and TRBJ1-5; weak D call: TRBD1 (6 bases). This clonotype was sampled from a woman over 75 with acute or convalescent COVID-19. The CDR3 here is CASSMMGAGQPQHF. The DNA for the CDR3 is TGTGCCAGTAGTATGATGGGGGCCGGTCAGCCCCAGCATTTT.